There are many counts of the clone carrying this T cell receptor beta chain. The target antigen is unknown. Germline CDR1 is DFQATT and CDR2 is SNEGSKA (reference sequence). Trimming took 1 base from V and 5 from J; bases not matched to a gene: 5. CDR3 size: 14 residues. The data originate from a study of T cells in Graves' hyperthyroidism and ophthalmopathy. Study observations and caveats: Ophthalmopathy was distinguished from stable hyperthyroidism by 13 V-J signatures. Expanded thyroid clonotypes (above 0.001) were mostly also found in blood.

Graves' hyperthyroidism was deemed stable absent ophthalmopathy progression within 18 months. The investigators amplified TCR beta CDR3 regions from RNA transcripts. HTBI primers drove first-round RT-PCR of the TCR CDR3. MiXCR was run by TCRdb on the multiplex PCR reads, yielding one entry per CDR3 protein. The table lists about 700,000 distinct CDR3 sequences, 14% of them singletons. The chain combines TRBV20-1 with TRBJ2-5; 9 bases agree with TRBD2. The sequence was collected from a woman younger than 30 with Graves' hyperthyroidism. The material sequenced was blood. The CDR3 region has the DNA TGCAGTGCTAGAGTAGCGGGAGTTTGGGAGACCCAGTACTTC. As protein: CSARVAGVWETQYF.